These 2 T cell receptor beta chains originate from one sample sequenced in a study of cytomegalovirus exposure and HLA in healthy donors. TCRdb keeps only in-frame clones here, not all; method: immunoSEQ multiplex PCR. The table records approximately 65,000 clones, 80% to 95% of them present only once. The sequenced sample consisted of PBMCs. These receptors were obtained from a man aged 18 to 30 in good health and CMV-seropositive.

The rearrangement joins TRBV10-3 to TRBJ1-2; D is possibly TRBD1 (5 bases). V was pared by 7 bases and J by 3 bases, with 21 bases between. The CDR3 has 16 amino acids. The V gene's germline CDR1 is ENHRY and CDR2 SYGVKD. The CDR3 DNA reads TGTGCCATCACCGGGAGTGGAGGGGAGAGGGACTATGGCTACACCTTC. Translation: CAITGSGGERDYGYTF.

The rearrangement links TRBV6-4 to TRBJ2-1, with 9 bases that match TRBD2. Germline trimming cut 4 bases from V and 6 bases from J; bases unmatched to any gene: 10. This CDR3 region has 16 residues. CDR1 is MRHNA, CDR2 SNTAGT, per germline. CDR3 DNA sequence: TGTGCCAGCAGTGCCTTTTGGCGGGAGGGGTCCAATGAGCAGTTCTTC. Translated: CASSAFWREGSNEQFF.